These 15 T cell receptor beta chains share one sample of origin, sequenced in a study of beta chain features in type 1 diabetes. The sequenced template was cDNA made from the entire isolated RNA. The method was immunoSEQ multiplex PCR; TCRdb's version includes in-frame clones alone and lacks a portion of them. The sample yields nearly 350,000 clones, roughly 8% seen once. Sample: central memory CD4+ T cells from blood. The receptors originated from a woman in her late teens or twenties in good health.

This clone occurred a few times. V usage is TRBV14 and J usage is TRBJ2-2, with D tentatively TRBD1 or TRBD2 (5 bases each). The germline V gene has CDR1 SGHDN and CDR2 FVKESK. The CDR3 length is 16 residues. V lost 0 bases, J lost 1 base, and 9 bases lay in between. The chain's CDR3 is CASSQEWGRNTGELFF. As DNA, the CDR3 is TGTGCCAGCAGCCAAGAGTGGGGGAGGAACACCGGGGAGCTGTTTTTT. Using reference TRBV14 and TRBJ2-2 for the parts outside the CDR3, the full variable domain is EAGVTQFPSHSVIEKGQTVTLRCDPISGHDNLYWYRRVMGKEIKFLLHFVKESKQDESGMPNNRFLAERTGGTYSTLKVQPAELEDSGVYFCASSQEWGRNTGELFFGEGSRLTVL.

This clone was recorded a few times. The chain couples TRBV7-6 to TRBJ2-5, with D possibly being TRBD2 (5 bases). Germline V CDR1 and CDR2: SGHVS, FNYEAQ. The CDR3 contains 13 residues. Trimming pared 5 bases from V and 3 bases from J, leaving 10 bases between. The CDR3 coding sequence is TGTGCCAGCAGCGTTACTAGAAAAGAGACCCAGTACTTC. Translation gives CASSVTRKETQYF. Looking up the rest from reference TRBV7-6 and TRBJ2-5 gives the full variable domain: GAGVSQSPRYKVTKRGQDVALRCDPISGHVSLYWYRQALGQGPEFLTYFNYEAQQDKSGLPNDRFSAERPEGSISTLTIQRTEQRDSAMYRCASSVTRKETQYFGPGTRLLVL.

This chain joins TRBV19 and TRBJ2-4, with TRBD2 identical over 9 bases. CDR3 length equals 15 residues. The trim removed 5 bases at V and 8 bases at J, leaving 10 bases unmatched. Germline-derived CDR1 and CDR2 are LNHDA and SQIVND (reference sequence). The CDR3 region is CASSPSSGKIYIQYF. CDR3 DNA: TGTGCCAGTAGTCCGTCTAGCGGGAAGATTTACATTCAGTACTTC.

This clone was counted between two and nine times. Here the CDR3 DNA reads TGTGCCAGCAGCCTGACAGGGGGACACACCGGGGAGCTGTTTTTT. Its translation is CASSLTGGHTGELFF. The rearrangement uses TRBV5-6 and TRBJ2-2, with 9 bases identical to TRBD1. Germline CDR1 reads SGHDT; CDR2 reads YYEEEE. CDR3 size: 15 residues. V lost 4 bases, J lost 3 bases, and 4 bases stayed unmatched.

The sample holds many counts of this clone. J is TRBJ2-6 and V is TRBV15; D is unclear. The V gene's germline CDR1 is LNHNV and CDR2 YYDKDF (reference sequence). V dropped 2 bases and J dropped 0 bases, with 11 bases sitting between them. This CDR3 is built from 17 residues. This chain's CDR3 is CATSRRTFNSGANVLTF. Here the CDR3 DNA reads TGTGCCACCAGCAGAAGGACGTTTAACTCTGGGGCCAACGTCCTGACTTTC. The full variable domain, in which reference TRBV15 and TRBJ2-6 provide the parts outside the CDR3, is DAMVIQNPRYQVTQFGKPVTLSCSQTLNHNVMYWYQQKSSQAPKLLFHYYDKDFNNEADTPDNFQSRRPNTSFCFLDIRSPGLGDTAMYLCATSRRTFNSGANVLTFGAGSRLTVL.

The table lists this clone with many counts. This CDR3 is also generated by other DNA sequences in the sample. The chain employs TRBV5-1 and TRBJ2-1, with 7 bases aligning to TRBD2. CDR3 length: 14 amino acids. J gave up 7 bases and V 0 bases, and 4 bases lay outside the gene matches. From germline, CDR1 is SGHRS and CDR2 YFSETQ. CDR3 region: CASSLAAGRNEQFF. Written as DNA, the CDR3 is TGCGCCAGCAGCTTGGCTGCCGGGAGGAATGAGCAGTTCTTC.

This clone was detected a few times. The same CDR3 also results from other DNA sequences found in this sample. The chain joins TRBV6-5 to TRBJ1-5; TRBD1 matches at 7 bases. The germline V gene has CDR1 MNHEY and CDR2 SVGAGI. With 8 bases clipped from V and 3 bases from J, the junction kept 7 bases outside the gene matches. The length of the CDR3 is 14 residues. CDR3: CASSLDRFNQPQHF. The CDR3 DNA is TGTGCCAGCTCCCTGGACAGGTTCAATCAGCCCCAGCATTTT.

This clone was observed a handful of times. This chain uses TRBV7-6 with TRBJ2-7; a weak D match, TRBD1 (6 bases). The V and J ends lost 5 bases and 6 bases respectively, with 14 bases between them. From germline, CDR1 is SGHVS and CDR2 FNYEAQ. The CDR3 runs 13 residues. The CDR3 loop reads CASSVSRGGEQYF. The CDR3 DNA is TGTGCCAGCAGCGTCAGCAGGGGTGGCGAGCAGTACTTC.

This clone was seen a handful of times. The J gene is TRBJ2-3, the V gene TRBV27, with D possibly matching TRBD2 (6 bases). CDR1 is MNHEY, CDR2 SMNVEV, per germline (reference sequence). With 4 bases removed from V and 1 base from J, the gap between germline ends came to 9 bases. The CDR3 has 14 residues. DNA for the CDR3: TGTGCCAGCAGTTCCCCTAGCGGCACAGATACGCAGTATTTT. Its translation: CASSSPSGTDTQYF.

In this sample, this clone turned up a few times. The genes are TRBV11-2 and TRBJ2-1, with TRBD2 matching over 7 bases. With V trimmed by 5 bases and J by 2 bases, 18 bases remained unmatched. Germline V CDR1 and CDR2: SGHAT, FQNNGV. The length of the CDR3 is 19 residues. The CDR3 nucleotides are TGTGCCAGCAGCCCCAAAAGCGGGATTCTTGGGAGAGCCTACAATGAGCAGTTCTTC. It specifies CASSPKSGILGRAYNEQFF.

V and J are TRBV19 and TRBJ2-2, with D unclear. The CDR3 extends over 14 amino acids. Germline loops: CDR1 LNHDA, CDR2 SQIVND (reference sequence). Trimming cost V 9 bases and J 3 bases, with 14 bases left between them. CDR3 residues: CASSALTDTGELFF. The DNA for the CDR3 is TGTGCCAGCTCTGCCCTCACAGACACCGGGGAGCTGTTTTTT.

This clone was seen more than once but under ten times. The chain carries TRBV6-5 and TRBJ2-1; the match to TRBD2 covers 11 bases. The CDR3 extends over 15 amino acids. Germline values: CDR1 MNHEY, CDR2 SVGAGI. V shed 7 bases, J shed 7 bases, and the junction held 9 bases outside the gene matches. CDR3 bases: TGTGCCAGCACCGTAATGGCTAGCGGGAGGAATGAGCAGTTCTTC. Protein: CASTVMASGRNEQFF.

This chain connects TRBV9 to TRBJ2-3; 7 positions match TRBD2. After removal of 0 bases from V and 1 base from J, the junction contained 5 bases not matched to a gene. Germline V CDR1 and CDR2: SGDLS, YYNGEE. The CDR3 consists of 16 residues. The CDR3 nucleotides are TGTGCCAGCAGCGTAGGGATAGCGGGCCGCACAGATACGCAGTATTTT. Amino acid sequence: CASSVGIAGRTDTQYF.

The sample holds a few counts of this clone. This rearrangement joins TRBV9 to TRBJ2-5, with 7 bases matching TRBD1. This CDR3 spans 15 amino acids. V dropped 0 bases and J dropped 4; count of bases not matched to a gene: 6. Germline V gene sequence: CDR1 SGDLS, CDR2 YYNGEE. DNA for the CDR3: TGTGCCAGCAGCGTAGAACAGGGGCGGACAGAGACCCAGTACTTC. Translation: CASSVEQGRTETQYF.

This chain connects TRBV4-3 to TRBJ2-3; tentative D call: TRBD2 (5 bases). Germline lookup yields CDR1 LGHNA and CDR2 YSLEER. The CDR3 consists of 17 residues. V lost 1 base and J 4 bases, leaving 18 bases between the germline ends. DNA of the CDR3: TGCGCCAGCAGCCAAGCGGGGTCCTCCCTAAGTGCAGATACGCAGTATTTT. It is translated as CASSQAGSSLSADTQYF.